These T cell receptor beta chains were read from a single sample in a study of cytomegalovirus exposure and HLA in healthy donors. The assay was immunoSEQ multiplex PCR, and TCRdb's table has in-frame clones only and misses some. The data contain 170,000 or so clones, roughly three quarters of them seen just once; the ten biggest clones take up around 3.1%. Input material: PBMCs. All receptors come from a woman in her forties or fifties in good health and CMV-seropositive. The CDR3 runs from the conserved cysteine through the conserved F or W. A D gene is named only where the DNA matches it firmly. The listing skips clone size in some rows; elsewhere it reads once, few, many or a size class.

V gene: TRBV5-1
J gene: TRBJ1-3
clone size: -
D gene: -
CDR3 protein: CASSWATDSGNTIYF
CDR3 DNA: TGCGCCAGCAGCTGGGCCACGGACTCTGGAAACACCATATATTTT

V gene: TRBV2
J gene: TRBJ2-1
clone size: -
D gene: -
CDR3 protein: CASMKLAGANNEQFF
CDR3 DNA: TGTGCCAGCATGAAGCTCGCGGGGGCCAACAATGAGCAGTTCTTC

V gene: TRBV4-1
J gene: TRBJ2-1
clone size: -
D gene: TRBD1
CDR3 protein: CASSQESRGQGDNEQFF
CDR3 DNA: TGCGCCAGCAGCCAAGAAAGTCGCGGACAGGGTGACAATGAGCAGTTCTTC

V gene: TRBV4-1
J gene: TRBJ2-5
clone size: -
D gene: TRBD2
CDR3 protein: CASSQESPLAGELQETQYF
CDR3 DNA: TGCGCCAGCAGCCAAGAATCCCCACTAGCGGGAGAGCTACAAGAGACCCAGTACTTC

V gene: TRBV7-2
J gene: TRBJ1-1
clone size: -
D gene: -
CDR3 protein: CASSPPRLGGMNTEAFF
CDR3 DNA: TGTGCCAGCAGCCCCCCCCGCCTGGGGGGTATGAACACTGAAGCTTTCTTT

V gene: TRBV5-4
J gene: TRBJ2-3
clone size: -
D gene: TRBD2
CDR3 protein: CASSRPGGSTDTQYF
CDR3 DNA: TGTGCCAGCAGCCGGCCGGGGGGGAGCACAGATACGCAGTATTTT

V gene: TRBV5-1
J gene: TRBJ2-3
clone size: -
D gene: TRBD1
CDR3 protein: CASRNTGGRTDTQYF
CDR3 DNA: TGCGCCAGCAGAAACACAGGGGGAAGGACAGATACGCAGTATTTT

V gene: TRBV19
J gene: TRBJ1-1
clone size: -
D gene: TRBD1
CDR3 protein: CASTRSGTGNTEAFF
CDR3 DNA: TGTGCCAGTACCCGAAGCGGGACAGGGAACACTGAAGCTTTCTTT

V gene: TRBV6-5
J gene: TRBJ2-5
clone size: -
D gene: TRBD2
CDR3 protein: CASSGITGGQETQYF
CDR3 DNA: TGTGCCAGCAGTGGTATTACGGGGGGTCAAGAGACCCAGTACTTC

V gene: TRBV9
J gene: TRBJ1-2
clone size: -
D gene: TRBD1
CDR3 protein: CASSSGQGAYSGYTF
CDR3 DNA: TGTGCCAGCAGCTCTGGACAGGGGGCGTACTCCGGCTACACCTTC

V gene: TRBV27
J gene: TRBJ2-2
clone size: -
D gene: -
CDR3 protein: CASSPRSSAAGELFF
CDR3 DNA: TGTGCCAGCAGTCCCCGGAGTAGCGCAGCCGGGGAGCTGTTTTTT

V gene: TRBV28
J gene: TRBJ2-1
clone size: -
D gene: TRBD2
CDR3 protein: CASLGLAGVGRYNEQFF
CDR3 DNA: TGTGCCAGTCTAGGACTAGCGGGCGTTGGGCGCTACAATGAGCAGTTCTTC

V gene: TRBV7-2
J gene: TRBJ2-3
clone size: few
D gene: -
CDR3 protein: CASSLVGGLDTQYF
CDR3 DNA: TGTGCCAGCAGCTTAGTTGGGGGCCTAGATACGCAGTATTTT

V gene: TRBV28
J gene: TRBJ1-1
clone size: -
D gene: TRBD1
CDR3 protein: CASSLADRGRTEAFF
CDR3 DNA: TGTGCCAGCAGTTTGGCGGACAGGGGTCGCACTGAAGCTTTCTTT

V gene: TRBV30
J gene: TRBJ1-1
clone size: -
D gene: -
CDR3 protein: CAWSPLGARNTEAFF
CDR3 DNA: TGTGCCTGGAGTCCCCTAGGGGCGAGGAACACTGAAGCTTTCTTT

V gene: TRBV5-1
J gene: TRBJ2-1
clone size: -
D gene: TRBD2
CDR3 protein: CASSFTSGYNEQFF
CDR3 DNA: TGCGCCAGCAGTTTTACTAGCGGATACAATGAGCAGTTCTTC

V gene: TRBV7-2
J gene: TRBJ2-3
clone size: -
D gene: -
CDR3 protein: CASSLESGSTDTQYF
CDR3 DNA: TGTGCCAGCAGCTTAGAGAGCGGGAGCACAGATACGCAGTATTTT

V gene: TRBV30
J gene: TRBJ2-2
clone size: -
D gene: -
CDR3 protein: CAWRSNRDAGELFF
CDR3 DNA: TGTGCCTGGAGGTCGAACAGGGATGCCGGGGAGCTGTTTTTT

V gene: TRBV7-2
J gene: TRBJ2-7
clone size: -
D gene: -
CDR3 protein: CASSLDGSYEQYF
CDR3 DNA: TGTGCCAGCAGCTTAGATGGCAGCTACGAGCAGTACTTC

V gene: TRBV7-8
J gene: TRBJ2-6
clone size: -
D gene: -
CDR3 protein: CASKQGVGANVLTF
CDR3 DNA: TGTGCCAGCAAACAGGGAGTTGGGGCCAACGTCCTGACTTTC

V gene: TRBV7-8
J gene: TRBJ2-2
clone size: -
D gene: -
CDR3 protein: CASSSSGGNTGELFF
CDR3 DNA: TGTGCCAGCAGCTCAAGCGGTGGGAACACCGGGGAGCTGTTTTTT

V gene: TRBV7-9
J gene: TRBJ2-3
clone size: -
D gene: TRBD2
CDR3 protein: CASSLGSPLAASTDTQYF
CDR3 DNA: TGTGCCAGCAGCTTAGGGTCCCCCCTAGCGGCTAGCACAGATACGCAGTATTTT

V gene: TRBV6-5
J gene: TRBJ1-1
clone size: -
D gene: TRBD1
CDR3 protein: CASSTGTGSRLAFF
CDR3 DNA: TGTGCCAGCAGTACGGGGACAGGGTCGAGGCTGGCTTTCTTT

V gene: TRBV5-1
J gene: TRBJ1-6
clone size: -
D gene: TRBD1
CDR3 protein: CASSPGQDNSPLHF
CDR3 DNA: TGCGCCAGCAGCCCTGGACAGGACAACTCACCCCTCCACTTT

V gene: TRBV7-2
J gene: TRBJ1-5
clone size: -
D gene: TRBD1
CDR3 protein: CASSFQQGAGQPQHF
CDR3 DNA: TGTGCCAGCAGCTTCCAACAGGGGGCGGGACAGCCCCAGCATTTT

V gene: TRBV5-1
J gene: TRBJ2-2
clone size: few
D gene: TRBD2
CDR3 protein: CASRTSGGNTGELFF
CDR3 DNA: TGCGCCAGCAGGACTAGCGGGGGGAACACCGGGGAGCTGTTTTTT

V gene: TRBV6-1
J gene: TRBJ2-5
clone size: -
D gene: TRBD1
CDR3 protein: CASSTPTGYQETQYF
CDR3 DNA: TGTGCCAGCAGTACCCCGACAGGGTACCAAGAGACCCAGTACTTC

V gene: TRBV7-2
J gene: TRBJ1-1
clone size: -
D gene: -
CDR3 protein: CASSLVGLNTEAFF
CDR3 DNA: TGTGCCAGCAGCTTAGTCGGTCTGAACACTGAAGCTTTCTTT

V gene: TRBV15
J gene: TRBJ2-2
clone size: -
D gene: -
CDR3 protein: CATSRDQIGELFF
CDR3 DNA: TGTGCCACCAGCAGAGATCAGATCGGGGAGCTGTTTTTT

V gene: TRBV14
J gene: TRBJ1-1
clone size: -
D gene: -
CDR3 protein: CASSPFGAGDTEAFF
CDR3 DNA: TGTGCCAGCAGCCCTTTTGGGGCGGGGGACACTGAAGCTTTCTTT

V gene: TRBV13
J gene: TRBJ2-3
clone size: -
D gene: TRBD1
CDR3 protein: CASTLGGRLETQYF
CDR3 DNA: TGTGCCAGCACTCTAGGGGGCCGGCTTGAAACGCAGTATTTT

V gene: TRBV4-1
J gene: TRBJ2-7
clone size: once
D gene: TRBD2
CDR3 protein: CASSHPWAGDVYEQYF
CDR3 DNA: TGCGCCAGCAGCCACCCCTGGGCGGGAGATGTATACGAGCAGTACTTC

V gene: TRBV19
J gene: TRBJ2-1
clone size: -
D gene: TRBD2
CDR3 protein: CASSNQGGGLAIIRQFF
CDR3 DNA: TGTGCCAGTAGTAACCAGGGAGGGGGACTAGCGATTATCCGGCAGTTCTTC

V gene: TRBV29-1
J gene: TRBJ1-5
clone size: -
D gene: TRBD1
CDR3 protein: CSVGTGVSNQPQHF
CDR3 DNA: TGCAGCGTAGGGACAGGGGTTAGCAATCAGCCCCAGCATTTT

V gene: TRBV19
J gene: TRBJ2-3
clone size: -
D gene: TRBD2
CDR3 protein: CASSLGTRGGDTQYF
CDR3 DNA: TGTGCCAGTAGTCTCGGGACTAGGGGAGGTGATACGCAGTATTTT

V gene: TRBV5-1
J gene: TRBJ1-2
clone size: -
D gene: TRBD1
CDR3 protein: CASSRSGTDNYGYTF
CDR3 DNA: TGCGCCAGCAGCCGGTCCGGGACAGATAACTATGGCTACACCTTC

V gene: TRBV14
J gene: TRBJ2-5
clone size: few
D gene: -
CDR3 protein: CASSQDRYRAQYF
CDR3 DNA: TGTGCCAGCAGCCAAGATCGGTATAGAGCCCAGTACTTC

V gene: TRBV5-6
J gene: TRBJ1-5
clone size: -
D gene: -
CDR3 protein: CASSLGGGNQPQHF
CDR3 DNA: TGTGCCAGCAGCTTGGGAGGTGGCAATCAGCCCCAGCATTTT

V gene: TRBV4-2
J gene: TRBJ2-1
clone size: -
D gene: TRBD2
CDR3 protein: CASSQAGTSGRPDNEQFF
CDR3 DNA: TGTGCCAGCAGCCAAGCGGGGACTAGCGGGCGCCCTGACAATGAGCAGTTCTTC

V gene: TRBV5-1
J gene: TRBJ1-2
clone size: -
D gene: TRBD1
CDR3 protein: CASSLAPGQNYGYTF
CDR3 DNA: TGCGCCAGCAGCTTGGCCCCGGGACAGAACTATGGCTACACCTTC

V gene: TRBV7-9
J gene: TRBJ1-4
clone size: -
D gene: TRBD1
CDR3 protein: CASSRTGSNEKLFF
CDR3 DNA: TGTGCCAGCAGCCGGACAGGGAGTAATGAAAAACTGTTTTTT

V gene: TRBV19
J gene: TRBJ1-5
clone size: once
D gene: -
CDR3 protein: CASSIAGYNQPQHF
CDR3 DNA: TGTGCCAGTAGTATCGCAGGCTACAATCAGCCCCAGCATTTT

V gene: TRBV30
J gene: TRBJ1-2
clone size: -
D gene: -
CDR3 protein: CAWSAGVGQNYGYTF
CDR3 DNA: TGTGCCTGGAGTGCGGGGGTTGGCCAAAACTATGGCTACACCTTC

V gene: TRBV18
J gene: TRBJ2-7
clone size: -
D gene: -
CDR3 protein: CASSPPRTSYEQYF
CDR3 DNA: TGTGCCAGCTCACCACCTCGGACTTCCTACGAGCAGTACTTC

V gene: TRBV5-1
J gene: TRBJ2-1
clone size: few
D gene: TRBD1
CDR3 protein: CASSPQTGGINEQFF
CDR3 DNA: TGCGCCAGCAGCCCCCAGACAGGGGGCATCAATGAGCAGTTCTTC

V gene: TRBV10-3
J gene: TRBJ2-1
clone size: -
D gene: TRBD2
CDR3 protein: CAIRSGTSGVSNEQFF
CDR3 DNA: TGTGCCATCAGGAGCGGGACTAGCGGGGTCTCTAATGAGCAGTTCTTC

V gene: TRBV7-9
J gene: TRBJ2-5
clone size: -
D gene: -
CDR3 protein: CAGSPIGQSRETQYF
CDR3 DNA: TGTGCCGGCAGCCCAATAGGACAGTCTCGGGAGACCCAGTACTTC

V gene: TRBV4-3
J gene: TRBJ2-3
clone size: -
D gene: -
CDR3 protein: CASSQDHAHTDTQYF
CDR3 DNA: TGCGCCAGCAGCCAAGACCATGCACACACAGATACGCAGTATTTT

V gene: TRBV11-2
J gene: TRBJ1-4
clone size: few
D gene: -
CDR3 protein: CASSLIRGRGEKLFF
CDR3 DNA: TGTGCCAGCAGCTTAATCAGGGGCAGGGGAGAAAAACTGTTTTTT

V gene: TRBV7-2
J gene: TRBJ2-1
clone size: -
D gene: -
CDR3 protein: CASSPGRGSAGYNEQFF
CDR3 DNA: TGTGCCAGCAGCCCCGGCCGCGGTTCGGCGGGTTACAATGAGCAGTTCTTC